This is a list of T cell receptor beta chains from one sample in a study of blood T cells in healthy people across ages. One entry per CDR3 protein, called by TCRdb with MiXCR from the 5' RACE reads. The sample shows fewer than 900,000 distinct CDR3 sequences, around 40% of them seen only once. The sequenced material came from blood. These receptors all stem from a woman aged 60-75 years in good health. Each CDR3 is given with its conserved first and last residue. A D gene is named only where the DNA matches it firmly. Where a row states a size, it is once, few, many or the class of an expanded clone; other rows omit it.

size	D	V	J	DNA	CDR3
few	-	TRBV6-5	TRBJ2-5	TGTGCCAGCAGTTACTATCGAAGAGGCGATGAGCAGTACTTC	CASSYYRRGDEQYF
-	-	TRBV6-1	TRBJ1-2	TGTGCCAGCAGTGACAGACTCCGGGGGTTATCTGGCTACACCTTC	CASSDRLRGLSGYTF
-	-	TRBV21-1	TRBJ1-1	TGTGCCAGCAGCCCGGGGATGGTGGAATTGAACACTGAAGCTTTCTTT	CASSPGMVELNTEAFF
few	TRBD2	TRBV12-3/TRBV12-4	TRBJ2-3	TGTGCCAGCGGGGGGGGTAAGACAGATACGCAGTATTTT	CASGGGKTDTQYF
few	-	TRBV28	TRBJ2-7	TGTGCCAGCAGTTTGGAGGGATTGTGGTACGAGCAGTACTTC	CASSLEGLWYEQYF
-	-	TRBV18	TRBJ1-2	TGTGCCAGCTCCCCCATGCAGGGAACGGGGTATGGCTACACCTTC	CASSPMQGTGYGYTF
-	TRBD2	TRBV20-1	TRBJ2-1	TGCAGTGCTAAAGGGCGGGAGGGCCTTCACGAGCAGTTCTTC	CSAKGREGLHEQFF
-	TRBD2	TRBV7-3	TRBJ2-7	TGTGCCAGCAGCGCCTGGGGGGGTGAAGAGCAGTACTTC	CASSAWGGEEQYF
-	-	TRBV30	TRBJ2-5	TGTGCCTGCACCGTCGGGGGTTTGGGGGAGACCCAGTACTTC	CACTVGGLGETQYF
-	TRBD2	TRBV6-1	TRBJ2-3	TGTGTCAGCAGACTCAGCCCGGGACTAGCGGGACACACAGATACGCAGTATTTT	CVSRLSPGLAGHTDTQYF
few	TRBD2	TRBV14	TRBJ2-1	TGTGCCAGCAGCCAGGAGTATCGACTAGCGGACTACAATGAGCAGTTCTTC	CASSQEYRLADYNEQFF
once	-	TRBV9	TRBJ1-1	TGTGCCAGCAGCCCTTTCCTGATGAACACTGAAGCTTTCTTT	CASSPFLMNTEAFF
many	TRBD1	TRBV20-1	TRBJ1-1	TGCAGTGCCCAACGGACAGGGGGAAAGGCCGAAGCTTTCTTT	CSAQRTGGKAEAFF
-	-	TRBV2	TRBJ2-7	TGTGCCAGCAGTGTGGAGCCGTCGTACGAGCAGTACTTC	CASSVEPSYEQYF
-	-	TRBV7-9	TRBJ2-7	TGTGCCAGCAGCTTAGCAGCCGAAACCCACGAGCAGTACTTC	CASSLAAETHEQYF
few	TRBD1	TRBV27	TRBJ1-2	TGTGCCAGCAAAAAGGGACAGGGGTTCTATGGCTACACCTTC	CASKKGQGFYGYTF
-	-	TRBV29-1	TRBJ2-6	TGCAGCGTGGCCAACTACTCCAACGTCCTGACTTTC	CSVANYSNVLTF